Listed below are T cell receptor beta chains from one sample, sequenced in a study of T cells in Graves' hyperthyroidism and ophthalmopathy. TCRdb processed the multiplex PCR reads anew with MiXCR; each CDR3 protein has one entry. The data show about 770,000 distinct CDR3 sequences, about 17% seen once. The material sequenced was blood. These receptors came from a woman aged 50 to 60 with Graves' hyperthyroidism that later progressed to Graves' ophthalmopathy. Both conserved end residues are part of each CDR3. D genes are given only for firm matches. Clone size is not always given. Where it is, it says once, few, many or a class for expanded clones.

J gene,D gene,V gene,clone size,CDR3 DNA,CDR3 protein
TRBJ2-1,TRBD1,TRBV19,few,TGTGCCAGTAGTAGCTCCAGCGGCAGGGGGTGGAATGAGCAGTTCTTC,CASSSSSGRGWNEQFF
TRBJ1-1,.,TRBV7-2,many,TGTGCCAGCAGCTCGACAAGATCGAACACTGAAGCTTTCTTT,CASSSTRSNTEAFF
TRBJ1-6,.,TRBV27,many,TGTGCCAGCAGTTTGGCCCGTATGGGGGATTCACCCCTCCACTTT,CASSLARMGDSPLHF
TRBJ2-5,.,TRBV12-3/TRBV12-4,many,TGTGCCAGCAGTTTGGTTGCAGGGGCTGGGGAGACCCAGTACTTC,CASSLVAGAGETQYF
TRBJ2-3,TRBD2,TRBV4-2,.,TGTGCCAGCAGCCAAGACGGCGGGGAGGGTGATACGCAGTATTTT,CASSQDGGEGDTQYF
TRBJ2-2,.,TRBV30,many,TGTGCCTGGAGTATCAGGGCCACCGGGGAGCTGTTTTTT,CAWSIRATGELFF
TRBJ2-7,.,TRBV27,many,TGTGCCAGCAGTGGACGCAGGAGCTCCTACGAGCAGTACTTC,CASSGRRSSYEQYF
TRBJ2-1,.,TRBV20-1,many,TGCAGTGCTAGAGATACAGGAGCCTACAATGAGCAGTTCTTC,CSARDTGAYNEQFF
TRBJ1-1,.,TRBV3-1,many,TGTGCCAGCAGCCAAGGGGTAGGAGCTGAAGCTTTCTTT,CASSQGVGAEAFF
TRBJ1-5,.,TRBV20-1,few,TGCAGTGCTAGACGGGGTTCAGGGAGGTATCAATCTCAGCCCCAGCATTTT,CSARRGSGRYQSQPQHF
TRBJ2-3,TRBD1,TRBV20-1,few,TGCAGTGCTATTGGGGACAGGGGGTTTAGCACAGATACGCAGTATTTT,CSAIGDRGFSTDTQYF
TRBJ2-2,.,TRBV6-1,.,TGTGCCAGCAGTAGCCGGGACTCCACCGGGGAGCTGTTTTTT,CASSSRDSTGELFF
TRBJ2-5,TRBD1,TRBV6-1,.,TGTGCCAGCAGGGACATTCGGGGACAGGGGGCGAATCCGTACCAAGAGACCCAGTACTTC,CASRDIRGQGANPYQETQYF
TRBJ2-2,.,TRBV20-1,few,TGCAGTGCTAGAGGAAACAGGGTCCCCGGGGAGCTGTTTTTT,CSARGNRVPGELFF
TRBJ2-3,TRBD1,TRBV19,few,TGTGCCAGTAGTATAGTAGCGGACAGGGCGGGCACAGATACGCAGTATTTT,CASSIVADRAGTDTQYF